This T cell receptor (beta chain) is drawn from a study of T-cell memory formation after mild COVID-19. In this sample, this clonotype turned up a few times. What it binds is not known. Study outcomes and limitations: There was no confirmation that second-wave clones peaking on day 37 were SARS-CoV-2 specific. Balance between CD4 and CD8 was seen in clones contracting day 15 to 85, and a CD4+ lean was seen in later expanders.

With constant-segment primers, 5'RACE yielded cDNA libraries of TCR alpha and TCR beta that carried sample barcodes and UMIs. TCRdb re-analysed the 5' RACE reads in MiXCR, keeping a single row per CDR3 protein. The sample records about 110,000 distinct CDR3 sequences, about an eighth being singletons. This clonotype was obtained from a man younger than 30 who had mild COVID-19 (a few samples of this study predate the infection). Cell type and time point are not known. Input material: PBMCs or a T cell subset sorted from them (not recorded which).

CDR3 coding DNA: TGCAGTGCTAGAGGAGCAGGGGCCCGAGGCCGATACTCCTACAATGAGCAGTTCTTC. It translates to CSARGAGARGRYSYNEQFF. The chain couples TRBV20-1 to TRBJ2-1, with TRBD1 as a possible D gene (6 bases). The CDR3 runs to 19 residues. CDR1 is DFQATT, CDR2 SNEGSKA, per germline (reference sequence). V lost 1 base and J lost 0, with 22 bases in between.